The present T cell receptor (beta chain) was sequenced within a study of T-cell memory formation after mild COVID-19. Whole-study results and caveats: Clones which contracted sat mainly in CM and EM if CD4+, and in EMRA if CD8+. Detection of some responders pre-infection suggested pre-existing cross-reactive memory T cells participated. From day 15 to 85, contracting clones were balanced between CD4 and CD8, whereas later expanders leaned toward CD4+.

TCRdb processed the 5' RACE reads anew with MiXCR; each CDR3 protein has one entry. The sample holds over 15,000 distinct CDR3 sequences, around 25% seen once. The CDR3 extends over 15 amino acids. Germline values: CDR1 SGHRS, CDR2 YFSETQ. The V and J ends lost 0 bases and 0 bases respectively, with 10 bases between them. Worth noting for this clonotype: Its antigen remains unidentified.

The sequence derives from a man younger than 30 who had mild COVID-19 (a few samples of this study predate the infection). Cell type and time point are not known. The J gene is TRBJ2-7, the V gene TRBV5-1; possibly TRBD1 or TRBD2 for D (5 bases each). Sequencing input: PBMCs or a T cell subset sorted from them (not recorded which). DNA for the CDR3: TGCGCCAGCAGCTTGGGGGGACCTCTCTCCTACGAGCAGTACTTC. Translating gives CASSLGGPLSYEQYF.